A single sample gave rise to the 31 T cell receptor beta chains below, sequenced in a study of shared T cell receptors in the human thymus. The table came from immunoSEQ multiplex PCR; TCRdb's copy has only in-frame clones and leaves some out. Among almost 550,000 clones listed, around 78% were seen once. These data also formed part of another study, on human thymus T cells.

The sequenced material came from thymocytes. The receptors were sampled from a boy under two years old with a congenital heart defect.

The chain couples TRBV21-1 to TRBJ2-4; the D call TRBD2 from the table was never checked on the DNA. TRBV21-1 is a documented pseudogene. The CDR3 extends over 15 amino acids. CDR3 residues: CASSKVGGAKNIQYF. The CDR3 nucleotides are TGTGCCAGCAGCAAAGTGGGGGGAGCCAAAAACATTCAGTACTTC.

DNA for the CDR3: TGTGCCAGCGGACAGGGCCCCGGGGAGCTGTTTTTT. It specifies CASGQGPGELFF. The chain uses TRBV6-4 and TRBJ2-2, with 8 bases fitting TRBD1. The CDR3 extends over 12 amino acids. Looked up from germline, CDR1 is MRHNA and CDR2 is SNTAGT. V shed 8 bases and J 6 bases; nucleotides not matched to a gene: 2.

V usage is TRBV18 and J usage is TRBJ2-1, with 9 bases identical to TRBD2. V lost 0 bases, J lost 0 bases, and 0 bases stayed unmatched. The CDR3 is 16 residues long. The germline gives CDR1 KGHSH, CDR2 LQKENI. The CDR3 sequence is CASSPPSGSSYNEQFF. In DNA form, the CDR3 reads TGTGCCAGCTCACCACCTAGCGGGAGCTCCTACAATGAGCAGTTCTTC.

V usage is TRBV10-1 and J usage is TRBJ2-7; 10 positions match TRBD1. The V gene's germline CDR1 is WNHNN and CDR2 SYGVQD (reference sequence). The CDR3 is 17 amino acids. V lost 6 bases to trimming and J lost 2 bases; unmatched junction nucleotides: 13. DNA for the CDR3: TGCGCCAGCAGCAGTGAACGGGGGGACAGGGGCACCTACGAGCAGTACTTC. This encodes CASSSERGDRGTYEQYF.

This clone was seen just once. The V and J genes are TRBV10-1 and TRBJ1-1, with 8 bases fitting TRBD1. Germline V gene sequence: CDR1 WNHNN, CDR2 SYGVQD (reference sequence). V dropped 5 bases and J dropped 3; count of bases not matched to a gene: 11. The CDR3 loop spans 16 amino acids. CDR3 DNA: TGCGCCAGCAGTTCCGGACAGGGCCGCGGGGACACTGAAGCTTTCTTT. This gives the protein CASSSGQGRGDTEAFF.

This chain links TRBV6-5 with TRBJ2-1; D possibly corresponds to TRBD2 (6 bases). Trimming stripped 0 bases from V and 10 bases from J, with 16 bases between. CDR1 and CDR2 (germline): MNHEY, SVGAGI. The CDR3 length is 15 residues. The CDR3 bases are TGTGCCAGCAGTTACTCAACCGGAGGGGTATGGGAGCAGTTCTTC. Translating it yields CASSYSTGGVWEQFF.

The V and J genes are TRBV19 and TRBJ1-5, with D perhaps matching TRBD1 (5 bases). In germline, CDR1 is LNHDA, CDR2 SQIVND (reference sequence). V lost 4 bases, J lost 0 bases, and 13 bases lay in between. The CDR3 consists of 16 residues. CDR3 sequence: CASSTRQRHSNQPQHF. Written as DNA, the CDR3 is TGTGCCAGTAGTACCCGACAGAGGCATAGCAATCAGCCCCAGCATTTT.

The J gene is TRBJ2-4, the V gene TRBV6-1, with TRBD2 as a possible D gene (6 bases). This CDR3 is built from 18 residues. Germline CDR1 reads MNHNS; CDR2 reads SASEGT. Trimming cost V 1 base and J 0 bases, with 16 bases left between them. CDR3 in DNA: TGTGCCAGCAGTGAAGTGTTTCGGTGGGGACTAGCCAAAAACATTCAGTACTTC. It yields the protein CASSEVFRWGLAKNIQYF.

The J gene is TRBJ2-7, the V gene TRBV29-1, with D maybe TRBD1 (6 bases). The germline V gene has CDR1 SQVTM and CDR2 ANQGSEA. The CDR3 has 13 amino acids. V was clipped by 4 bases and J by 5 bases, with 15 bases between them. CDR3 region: CSVGGPPANEQYF. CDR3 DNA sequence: TGCAGCGTTGGGGGGCCGCCGGCCAACGAGCAGTACTTC.

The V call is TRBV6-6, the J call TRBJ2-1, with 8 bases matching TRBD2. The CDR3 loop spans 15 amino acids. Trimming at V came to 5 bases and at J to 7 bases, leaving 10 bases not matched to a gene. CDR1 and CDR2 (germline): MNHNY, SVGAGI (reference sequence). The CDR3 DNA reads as TGTGCCAGCAGTGCCCCCCTAGCGGGTCCTAATGAGCAGTTCTTC. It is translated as CASSAPLAGPNEQFF.

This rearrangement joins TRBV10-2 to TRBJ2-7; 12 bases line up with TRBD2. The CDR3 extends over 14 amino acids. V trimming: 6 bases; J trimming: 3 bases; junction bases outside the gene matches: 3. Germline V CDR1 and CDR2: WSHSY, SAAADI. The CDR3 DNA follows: TGCGCCAGCAGAGGACTAGCGGGACGCTACGAGCAGTACTTC. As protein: CASRGLAGRYEQYF.

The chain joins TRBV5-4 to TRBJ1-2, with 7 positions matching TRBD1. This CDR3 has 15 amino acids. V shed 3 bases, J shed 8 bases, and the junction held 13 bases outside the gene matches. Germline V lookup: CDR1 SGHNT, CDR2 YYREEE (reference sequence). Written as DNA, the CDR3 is TGTGCCAGCAGCTCGAACGGGACAGCGAAGGGAGGCTACACCTTC. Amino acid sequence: CASSSNGTAKGGYTF.

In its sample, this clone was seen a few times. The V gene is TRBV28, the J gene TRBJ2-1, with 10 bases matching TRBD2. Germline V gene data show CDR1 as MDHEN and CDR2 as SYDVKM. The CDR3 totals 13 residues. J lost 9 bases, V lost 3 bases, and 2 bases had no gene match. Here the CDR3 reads CASSFKREGEQFF. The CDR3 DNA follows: TGTGCCAGCAGTTTTAAGCGGGAGGGTGAGCAGTTCTTC. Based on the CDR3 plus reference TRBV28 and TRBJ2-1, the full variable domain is DVKVTQSSRYLVKRTGEKVFLECVQDMDHENMFWYRQDPGLGLRLIYFSYDVKMKEKGDIPEGYSVSREKKERFSLILESASTNQTSMYLCASSFKREGEQFFGPGTRLTVL.

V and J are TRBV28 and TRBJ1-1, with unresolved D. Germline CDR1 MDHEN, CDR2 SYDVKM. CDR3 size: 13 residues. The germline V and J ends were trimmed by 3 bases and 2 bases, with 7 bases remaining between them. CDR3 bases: TGTGCCAGCAGTTTTGCCGGTAACACTGAAGCTTTCTTT. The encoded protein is CASSFAGNTEAFF. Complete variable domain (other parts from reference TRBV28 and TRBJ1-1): DVKVTQSSRYLVKRTGEKVFLECVQDMDHENMFWYRQDPGLGLRLIYFSYDVKMKEKGDIPEGYSVSREKKERFSLILESASTNQTSMYLCASSFAGNTEAFFGQGTRLTVV.

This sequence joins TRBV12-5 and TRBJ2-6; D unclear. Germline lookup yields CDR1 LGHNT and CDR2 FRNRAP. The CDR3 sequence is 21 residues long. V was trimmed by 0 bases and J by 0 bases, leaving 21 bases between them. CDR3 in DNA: TGTGCTAGTGGTTTGGTACTCCCGAACACTATGAGGAGCTCTGGGGCCAACGTCCTGACTTTC. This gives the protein CASGLVLPNTMRSSGANVLTF.

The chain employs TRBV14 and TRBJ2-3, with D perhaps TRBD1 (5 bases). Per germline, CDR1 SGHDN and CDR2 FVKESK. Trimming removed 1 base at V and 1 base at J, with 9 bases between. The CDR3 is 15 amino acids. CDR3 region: CASSQGGRGTDTQYF. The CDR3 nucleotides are TGTGCCAGCAGCCAAGGAGGCAGGGGCACAGATACGCAGTATTTT.

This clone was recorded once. Here the CDR3 reads CASFYGTGVLGYTF. The CDR3 DNA reads TGTGCCAGCTTCTACGGGACAGGGGTTCTTGGCTACACCTTC. The chain is built from TRBV6-1 and TRBJ1-2; 10 bases match TRBD1. Unmatched junction bases numbered 10, after V lost 8 bases and J lost 7 bases. Per the germline V gene, CDR1 is MNHNS and CDR2 is SASEGT. The CDR3 runs to 14 residues.

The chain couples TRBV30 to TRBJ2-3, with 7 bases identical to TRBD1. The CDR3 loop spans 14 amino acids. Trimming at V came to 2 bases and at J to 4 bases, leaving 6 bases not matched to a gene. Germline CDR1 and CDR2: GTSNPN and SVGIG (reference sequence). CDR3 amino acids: CAWSHSGQSDTQYF. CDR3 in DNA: TGTGCCTGGAGTCACTCGGGACAGTCAGATACGCAGTATTTT.

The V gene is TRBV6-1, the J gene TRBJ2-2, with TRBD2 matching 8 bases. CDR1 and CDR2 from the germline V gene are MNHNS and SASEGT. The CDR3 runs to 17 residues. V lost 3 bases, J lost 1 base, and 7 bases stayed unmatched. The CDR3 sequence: CASSDPSGSQNTGELFF. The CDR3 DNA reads TGTGCCAGCAGTGATCCCAGCGGGAGCCAGAACACCGGGGAGCTGTTTTTT.

As DNA, the CDR3 is TGCAGCGTCCAAATGAGGGGTGGGAGGGAACGCACCGGGGAGCTGTTTTTT. Translated, it gives CSVQMRGGRERTGELFF. The V and J genes are TRBV29-1 and TRBJ2-2; TRBD2 aligns across 7 bases. V lost 6 bases to trimming and J lost 4 bases; unmatched junction nucleotides: 17. Germline assignment: CDR1 SQVTM and CDR2 ANQGSEA. This CDR3 region has 17 residues.

The chain's CDR3 is CASCGGNEQYF. The DNA of the CDR3 is TGTGCCAGCTGCGGGGGGAACGAGCAGTACTTC. This rearrangement joins TRBV6-5 to TRBJ2-7; 8 bases are shared with TRBD2. The CDR3 loop spans 11 amino acids. V dropped 8 bases and J dropped 5; count of bases not matched to a gene: 2. From germline, CDR1 is MNHEY and CDR2 SVGAGI.

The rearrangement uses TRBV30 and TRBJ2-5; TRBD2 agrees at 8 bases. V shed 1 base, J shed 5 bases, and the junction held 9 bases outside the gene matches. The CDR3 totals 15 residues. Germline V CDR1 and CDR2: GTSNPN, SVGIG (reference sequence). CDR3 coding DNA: TGTGCCTGGAGTGGTAACGGGAGGGCCGCTGAGACCCAGTACTTC. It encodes CAWSGNGRAAETQYF.

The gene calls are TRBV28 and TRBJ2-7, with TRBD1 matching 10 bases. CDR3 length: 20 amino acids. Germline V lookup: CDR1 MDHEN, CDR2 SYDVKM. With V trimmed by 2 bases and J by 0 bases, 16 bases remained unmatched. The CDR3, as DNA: TGTGCCAGCAGTTTACATCCCCGGACAGGGGGTTTTCGCAGCTCCTACGAGCAGTACTTC. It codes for CASSLHPRTGGFRSSYEQYF.

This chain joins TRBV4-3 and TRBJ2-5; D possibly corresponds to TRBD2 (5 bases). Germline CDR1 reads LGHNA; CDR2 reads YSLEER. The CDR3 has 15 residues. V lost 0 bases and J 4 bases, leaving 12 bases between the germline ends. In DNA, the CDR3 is TGCGCCAGCAGCCAAGATCGGGGAGTGGCAGAGACCCAGTACTTC. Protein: CASSQDRGVAETQYF.

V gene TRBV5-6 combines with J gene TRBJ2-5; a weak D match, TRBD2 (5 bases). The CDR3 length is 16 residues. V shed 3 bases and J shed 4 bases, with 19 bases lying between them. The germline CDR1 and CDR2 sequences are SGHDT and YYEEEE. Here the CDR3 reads CASSSQHLERGETQYF. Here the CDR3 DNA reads TGTGCCAGCAGCTCGCAACACCTGGAACGGGGAGAGACCCAGTACTTC.

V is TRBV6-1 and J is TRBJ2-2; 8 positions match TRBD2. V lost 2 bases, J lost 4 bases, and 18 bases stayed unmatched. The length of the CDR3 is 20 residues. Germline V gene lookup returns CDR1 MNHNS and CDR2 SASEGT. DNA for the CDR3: TGTGCCAGCAGTGAATCCAGACTGGAACTAGCGGCAACCACCACCGGGGAGCTGTTTTTT. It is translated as CASSESRLELAATTTGELFF.

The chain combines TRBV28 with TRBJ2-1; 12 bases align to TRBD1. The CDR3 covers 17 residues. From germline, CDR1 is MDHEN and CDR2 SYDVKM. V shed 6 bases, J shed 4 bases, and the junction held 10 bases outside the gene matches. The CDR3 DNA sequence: TGTGCCAGCAGCCGGGACAGGGGGCTTTTGGGTTACAATGAGCAGTTCTTC. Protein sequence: CASSRDRGLLGYNEQFF.

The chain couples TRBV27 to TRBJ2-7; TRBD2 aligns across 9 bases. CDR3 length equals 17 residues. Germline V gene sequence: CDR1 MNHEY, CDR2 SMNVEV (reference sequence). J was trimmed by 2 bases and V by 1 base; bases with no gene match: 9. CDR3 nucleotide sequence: TGTGCCAGCAGTTTATATTTAACGGCGGGAGGGCCCTACGAGCAGTACTTC. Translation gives CASSLYLTAGGPYEQYF.

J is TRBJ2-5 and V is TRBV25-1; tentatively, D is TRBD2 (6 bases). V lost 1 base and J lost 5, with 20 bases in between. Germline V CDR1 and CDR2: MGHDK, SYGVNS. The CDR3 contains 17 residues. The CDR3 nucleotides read TGTGCCAGCAGTGAATCGTACCCCGGGACTCCGAGGGAGACCCAGTACTTC. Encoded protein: CASSESYPGTPRETQYF.

This chain's CDR3 is CASSSTSPDTGELFF. The CDR3 nucleotides are TGTGCCAGCAGTTCGACTAGCCCCGACACCGGGGAGCTGTTTTTT. This rearrangement joins TRBV27 to TRBJ2-2; the match to TRBD2 covers 7 bases. J gave up 3 bases and V 4 bases, and 5 bases lay outside the gene matches. There are 15 residues in the CDR3. From germline, CDR1 is MNHEY and CDR2 SMNVEV (reference sequence).

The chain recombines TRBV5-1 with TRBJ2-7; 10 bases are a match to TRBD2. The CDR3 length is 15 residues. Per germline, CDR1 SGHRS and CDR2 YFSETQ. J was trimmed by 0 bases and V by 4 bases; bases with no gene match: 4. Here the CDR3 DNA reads TGCGCCAGCAGCCTTAGCGGGGGGCTCTCCTACGAGCAGTACTTC. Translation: CASSLSGGLSYEQYF.